Below are 30 T cell receptor beta chains sequenced from a single sample in a study of vaccination and CD4 T cells after COVID-19. Their recognized antigens are unknown. The treatment here: roughly ten-day PBMC culture with coronavirus spike peptide pools or control peptides (ViraFEST assay). Gathering of the CD4+ T cells, from the unexposed donor, took place before the COVID-19 pandemic (2011-2018). Researchers used the Oncomine TCR Beta short-read assay to sequence DNA from cultured CD4+ T cells. In TCRdb, the PCR reads were re-called with MiXCR into one record per CDR3 protein. The table records 4,500 to 7,000 distinct CDR3 sequences, about 37% of them present only once. Source material: CD4+ T cells from blood, cultured in vitro. These receptors came from a human donor in good health.

This clonotype was detected a few times. V is TRBV20-1 and J is TRBJ2-3; the match to TRBD2 covers 9 bases. The germline V gene encodes CDR1 DFQATT and CDR2 SNEGSKA (reference sequence). This CDR3 has 17 residues. The V segment lost 1 base and the J segment 5 bases; nucleotides outside the gene matches: 13. The CDR3 coding sequence is TGCAGTGCTAGAGTCCCGAAGGGCGATAGCGGGGGAGATACGCAGTATTTT. It encodes CSARVPKGDSGGDTQYF.

CDR3 bases: TGTGCCAGCAGTCCTACGGGGAGATATTATTCCCAAGAGACCCAGTACTTC. Protein sequence: CASSPTGRYYSQETQYF. The V call is TRBV27, the J call TRBJ2-5; weak D call: TRBD2 (5 bases). This CDR3 region has 17 residues. Germline lookup yields CDR1 MNHEY and CDR2 SMNVEV (reference sequence). V was shortened by 5 bases and J by 1 base, with 20 bases between the two germline ends.

The J gene is TRBJ1-2, the V gene TRBV19, with TRBD1 identical over 7 bases. The CDR3 totals 14 residues. The V and J ends lost 5 bases and 3 bases, in that order; junction bases with no gene match: 6. Germline V lookup: CDR1 LNHDA, CDR2 SQIVND (reference sequence). CDR3 loop: CASSANQGDYGYTF. The CDR3 bases are TGTGCCAGTAGTGCAAACCAGGGGGACTATGGCTACACCTTC. Complete variable domain (other parts from reference TRBV19 and TRBJ1-2): DGGITQSPKYLFRKEGQNVTLSCEQNLNHDAMYWYRQDPGQGLRLIYYSQIVNDFQKGDIAEGYSVSREKKESFPLTVTSAQKNPTAFYLCASSANQGDYGYTFGSGTRLTVV.

The V and J genes are TRBV6-5 and TRBJ1-6, with D hard to call. The CDR3 totals 16 residues. The germline V and J ends were trimmed by 2 bases and 5 bases, with 13 bases remaining between them. The germline gives CDR1 MNHEY, CDR2 SVGAGI. The CDR3 here is CASSYVWTENNSPLHF. The CDR3 region has the DNA TGTGCCAGCAGTTACGTCTGGACCGAAAATAATTCACCCCTCCACTTT.

This clonotype was recorded once. Since a much larger clone is just one base distant, this may be a read error. The rearrangement uses TRBV6-5 and TRBJ1-1; D remains unclear. The CDR3 loop spans 11 amino acids. Trimming left V 2 bases short and J 4 bases short, with 2 bases between. Germline CDR1 and CDR2: MNHEY and SVGAGI. The CDR3, as DNA: TGTGCCAGCAGTTACCGCACTGAAGCTTTCTTT. This translates into CASSYRTEAFF.

This clonotype has only one observation. The chain combines TRBV30 with TRBJ1-2; possible D gene TRBD1, 5 bases. The ends were cut back, 4 bases at V and 3 bases at J, with 21 bases in the middle. Looked up from germline, CDR1 is GTSNPN and CDR2 is SVGIG (reference sequence). CDR3 length: 16 residues. The CDR3 region is CAWIREGLAIHYGYTF. The CDR3 nucleotides are TGTGCCTGGATCAGGGAGGGATTAGCCATTCACTATGGCTACACCTTC.

The chain carries TRBV19 and TRBJ1-1, with no clear D. Trimming cost V 7 bases and J 5 bases, with 17 bases left between them. Germline V gene sequence: CDR1 LNHDA, CDR2 SQIVND (reference sequence). The CDR3 is 14 amino acids. As DNA, the CDR3 is TGTGCCAGTACTCCTACCCCGGGGTGGACTGAAGCTTTCTTT. Its translation: CASTPTPGWTEAFF.

This clonotype occurred a few times. The chain combines TRBV5-8 with TRBJ1-5; unclear D gene. V lost 1 base, J lost 5 bases, and 13 bases lay in between. This CDR3 is built from 15 residues. CDR1 SGHTS and CDR2 YDEGEE come from the germline V gene. Written as DNA, the CDR3 is TGTGCCAGCAGCTTGAAAATCGGAGGGTATCAGCCCCAGCATTTT. It codes for CASSLKIGGYQPQHF.

This clonotype was seen a handful of times. This sequence joins TRBV7-9 and TRBJ1-5; D possibly corresponds to TRBD1 (5 bases). This CDR3 is 14 amino acids long. Trimming removed 4 bases from V and 4 bases from J, with 11 bases in between. Germline V lookup: CDR1 SEHNR, CDR2 FQNEAQ (reference sequence). CDR3 sequence reads: CASSSQGINQPQHF. The CDR3 nucleotides read TGTGCCAGCAGCTCGCAGGGTATTAATCAGCCCCAGCATTTT. Supplemented by reference TRBV7-9 and TRBJ1-5, the full variable domain reads DTGVSQNPRHKITKRGQNVTFRCDPISEHNRLYWYRQTLGQGPEFLTYFQNEAQLEKSRLLSDRFSAERPKGSFSTLEIQRTEQGDSAMYLCASSSQGINQPQHFGDGTRLSIL.

The chain is built from TRBV28 and TRBJ1-6; possible D gene TRBD1, 5 bases. Germline CDR1 and CDR2: MDHEN and SYDVKM. V dropped 2 bases and J dropped 7 bases, with 12 bases sitting between them. CDR3 length: 15 residues. The CDR3 nucleotides are TGTGCCAGCAGTTTAGCTGGAGGGGCGAATTCACCCCTCCACTTT. The encoded protein is CASSLAGGANSPLHF.

V usage is TRBV6-5 and J usage is TRBJ1-2; the D is unclear. The V and J ends lost 0 bases and 8 bases respectively, with 10 bases between them. Per germline, CDR1 MNHEY and CDR2 SVGAGI. The CDR3 contains 13 residues. The CDR3 DNA reads TGTGCCAGCAGTTACTCGGCGGAGTTGGGCTACACCTTC. This codes for CASSYSAELGYTF.

In DNA, the CDR3 is TGTGCCACCCAGACTAGAATCGATGAGCAGTTCTTC. Translated: CATQTRIDEQFF. The V and J genes are TRBV6-2 or TRBV6-3 and TRBJ2-1; a possible D gene is TRBD2 (6 bases). The CDR3 has 12 amino acids. The V gene's germline CDR1 is MNHEY and CDR2 SVGEGT. Trimming cost V 10 bases and J 8 bases, with 15 bases left between them.

The chain employs TRBV6-1 and TRBJ1-2; possible D gene TRBD1, 5 bases. Trimming took 5 bases from V and 6 from J, leaving 13 bases between them. The CDR3 totals 13 residues. The germline V gene has CDR1 MNHNS and CDR2 SASEGT. The CDR3 protein is CASSTATGNGYTF. The CDR3, as DNA: TGTGCCAGCAGTACCGCTACAGGCAATGGCTACACCTTC.

The V gene is TRBV14, the J gene TRBJ1-5, with no clear D. V shed 1 base and J shed 5 bases, with 6 bases lying between them. This CDR3 spans 13 amino acids. CDR1 SGHDN and CDR2 FVKESK come from the germline V gene. The chain's CDR3 is CASSQGEYQPQHF. CDR3 DNA sequence: TGTGCCAGCAGCCAAGGCGAGTATCAGCCCCAGCATTTT.

Judged by abundance, this clonotype is medium-sized. This rearrangement joins TRBV6-5 to TRBJ1-5; D unresolved. CDR3 size: 13 residues. V shed 4 bases and J shed 6 bases, with 10 bases lying between them. Germline V gives CDR1 MNHEY, CDR2 SVGAGI. CDR3 bases: TGTGCCAGCAGTTTAGGGTTGGGTCAGCCCCAGCATTTT. This translates into CASSLGLGQPQHF.

J is TRBJ2-2 and V is TRBV7-2; the D gene could be TRBD1 or TRBD2 (6 bases each). V lost 7 bases and J 0 bases, leaving 15 bases between the germline ends. The germline V gene encodes CDR1 SGHTA and CDR2 FQGNSA. The CDR3 has 16 amino acids. The CDR3 here is CASTPGGSSNTGELFF. CDR3 DNA: TGTGCCAGCACCCCCGGGGGCAGCTCGAACACCGGGGAGCTGTTTTTT.

This clonotype has a single count. The rearrangement uses TRBV27 and TRBJ2-3; weak D call: TRBD2 (5 bases). Germline CDR1 reads MNHEY; CDR2 reads SMNVEV (reference sequence). This CDR3 spans 13 amino acids. V lost 10 bases and J lost 5, with 16 bases in between. CDR3 protein: CATSASAVDTQYF. In DNA form, the CDR3 reads TGTGCCACCTCGGCCTCAGCGGTAGATACGCAGTATTTT.

This clonotype was counted between two and nine times. The chain recombines TRBV2 with TRBJ1-2; no clear D. The CDR3 extends over 13 amino acids. V lost 1 base and J lost 8, with 11 bases in between. Germline V CDR1 and CDR2: SNHLY, FYNNEI. The CDR3 loop reads CASSEEETRGYTF. The DNA of the CDR3 is TGTGCCAGCAGTGAAGAGGAGACGCGGGGCTACACCTTC.

This chain joins TRBV19 and TRBJ1-5; 9 nucleotides line up with TRBD1. The CDR3 extends over 16 amino acids. J was trimmed by 2 bases and V by 1 base; bases with no gene match: 3. Germline V gene sequence: CDR1 LNHDA, CDR2 SQIVND (reference sequence). CDR3 sequence: CASSIGTGAGNQPQHF. The CDR3 DNA reads as TGTGCCAGTAGTATAGGGACAGGGGCCGGCAATCAGCCCCAGCATTTT.

The chain carries TRBV6-1 and TRBJ1-2; 9 nucleotides agree with TRBD1. Germline V gene sequence: CDR1 MNHNS, CDR2 SASEGT. This CDR3 region has 14 residues. V lost 7 bases to trimming and J lost 6 bases; unmatched junction nucleotides: 9. For the CDR3, the DNA is TGTGCCAGCAAACGATCCGGGACAGGGAATGGCTACACCTTC. This gives the protein CASKRSGTGNGYTF.

The genes are TRBV15 and TRBJ2-5; D is ambiguous. The CDR3 loop spans 14 amino acids. Trimming stripped 0 bases from V and 1 base from J, with 6 bases between. The germline V gene has CDR1 LNHNV and CDR2 YYDKDF (reference sequence). CDR3 residues: CATSRDLSQETQYF. The DNA for the CDR3 is TGTGCCACCAGCAGAGATCTCAGCCAAGAGACCCAGTACTTC.

This clonotype turned up a few times. V usage is TRBV6-1 and J usage is TRBJ2-3; D is unresolved. The CDR3 runs to 13 residues. In germline, CDR1 is MNHNS, CDR2 SASEGT. The V gene lost 4 bases and the J gene lost 5 bases, with 10 bases spanning the gap. The CDR3 loop reads CASSVVIGDTQYF. Written as DNA, the CDR3 is TGTGCCAGCAGTGTCGTAATCGGAGATACGCAGTATTTT.

This clonotype was seen a handful of times. This chain links TRBV6-2 or TRBV6-3 with TRBJ2-1; TRBD2 matches 8 bases. The ends lost 2 bases at V and 6 bases at J; junction bases unmatched: 6. Looked up from germline, CDR1 is MNHEY and CDR2 is SVGEGT. The CDR3 has 15 residues. The CDR3 coding sequence is TGTGCCAGCAGTTACAACGGGGGGGCCCTCAATGAGCAGTTCTTC. Encoded protein: CASSYNGGALNEQFF.

V and J are TRBV12-3 or TRBV12-4 and TRBJ1-2; 7 bases map to TRBD1. Trimming cost V 6 bases and J 8 bases; bases outside gene matches: 9. The CDR3 contains 13 residues. The DNA of the CDR3 is TGTGCCAGCAGCCGACAGGGATCGTCAGGCTACACCTTC. Amino acids: CASSRQGSSGYTF.

The J gene is TRBJ1-6, the V gene TRBV11-2, with D possibly being TRBD1 (6 bases). Germline V CDR1 and CDR2: SGHAT, FQNNGV. There are 16 residues in the CDR3. Trimming removed 3 bases at V and 5 bases at J, with 14 bases between. Written as DNA, the CDR3 is TGTGCCAGCAGCTTGGTCCGGACAGAGAATAATTCACCCCTCCACTTT. Translated, it gives CASSLVRTENNSPLHF.

The chain carries TRBV6-1 and TRBJ1-2; D is undetermined. CDR1 and CDR2 (germline): MNHNS, SASEGT. CDR3 length equals 13 residues. V lost 3 bases to trimming and J lost 4 bases, with 9 bases between them. CDR3 in amino acids: CASSEGLRYGYTF. The CDR3 DNA follows: TGTGCCAGCAGTGAGGGTCTTCGCTATGGCTACACCTTC.

The chain employs TRBV6-1 and TRBJ2-6, with D possibly being TRBD2 (6 bases). V was clipped by 0 bases and J by 0 bases, with 6 bases between them. The CDR3 is made up of 16 amino acids. The germline gives CDR1 MNHNS, CDR2 SASEGT. The CDR3 coding sequence is TGTGCCAGCAGTGAAGCTAGCGGCTCTGGGGCCAACGTCCTGACTTTC. Translating it yields CASSEASGSGANVLTF.

This clonotype was found a few times. This chain uses TRBV27 with TRBJ1-1; D is unclear. Germline CDR1 is MNHEY and CDR2 is SMNVEV (reference sequence). The V end was cut by 6 bases, the J end by 5 bases, with 13 bases between. CDR3 length: 13 residues. CDR3 region: CASRTGQPTEAFF. The CDR3, as DNA: TGTGCCAGCAGAACTGGGCAGCCTACTGAAGCTTTCTTT.

The gene calls are TRBV6-4 and TRBJ2-3; 11 bases fit TRBD2. CDR3 length: 14 amino acids. Germline CDR1 is MRHNA and CDR2 is SNTAGT. V dropped 7 bases and J dropped 4; count of bases not matched to a gene: 4. The CDR3 protein is CASKLAGDADTQYF. The CDR3 nucleotides read TGTGCCAGCAAACTAGCGGGGGATGCAGATACGCAGTATTTT.

This clonotype turned up a few times. This sequence joins TRBV6-5 and TRBJ1-1, with D possibly being TRBD1 (6 bases). V lost 2 bases to trimming and J lost 3 bases, with 10 bases between them. The germline V gene encodes CDR1 MNHEY and CDR2 SVGAGI. This CDR3 has 14 amino acids. This CDR3 is CASSYLRTDTEAFF. Here the CDR3 DNA reads TGTGCCAGCAGTTACCTCCGGACAGACACTGAAGCTTTCTTT.